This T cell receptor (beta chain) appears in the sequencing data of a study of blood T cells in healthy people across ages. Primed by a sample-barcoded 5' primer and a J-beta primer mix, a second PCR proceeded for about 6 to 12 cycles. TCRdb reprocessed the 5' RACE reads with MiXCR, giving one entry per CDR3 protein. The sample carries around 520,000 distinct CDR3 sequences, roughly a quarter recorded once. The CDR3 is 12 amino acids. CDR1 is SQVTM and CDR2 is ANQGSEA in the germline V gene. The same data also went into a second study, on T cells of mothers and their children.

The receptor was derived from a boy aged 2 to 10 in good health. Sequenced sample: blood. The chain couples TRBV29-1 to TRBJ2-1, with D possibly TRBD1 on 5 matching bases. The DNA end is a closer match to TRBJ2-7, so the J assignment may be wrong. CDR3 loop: CSVVGQGYEQYF. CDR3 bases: TGCAGCGTTGTTGGACAAGGTTACGAGCAGTACTTC.